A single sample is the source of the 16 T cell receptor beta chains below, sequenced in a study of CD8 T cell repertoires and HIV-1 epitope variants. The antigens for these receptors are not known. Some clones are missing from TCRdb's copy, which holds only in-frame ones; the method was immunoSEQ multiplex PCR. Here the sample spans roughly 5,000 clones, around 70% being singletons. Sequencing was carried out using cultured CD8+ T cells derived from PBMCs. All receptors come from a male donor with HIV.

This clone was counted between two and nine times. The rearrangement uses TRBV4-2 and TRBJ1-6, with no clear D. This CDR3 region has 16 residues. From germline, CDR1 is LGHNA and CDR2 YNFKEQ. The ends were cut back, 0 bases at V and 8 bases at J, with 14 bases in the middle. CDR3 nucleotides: TGTGCCAGCAGCCAAGATGCCCTCGGGAGGGATTCACCCCTCCACTTT. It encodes CASSQDALGRDSPLHF.

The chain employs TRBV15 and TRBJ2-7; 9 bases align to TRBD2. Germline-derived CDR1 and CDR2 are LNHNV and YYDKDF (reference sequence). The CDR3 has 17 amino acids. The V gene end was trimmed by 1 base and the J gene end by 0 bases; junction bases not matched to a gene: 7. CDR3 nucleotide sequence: TGTGCCACCAGCAGAGCAACCTTAGCGGGGGACTCCTACGAGCAGTACTTC. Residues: CATSRATLAGDSYEQYF.

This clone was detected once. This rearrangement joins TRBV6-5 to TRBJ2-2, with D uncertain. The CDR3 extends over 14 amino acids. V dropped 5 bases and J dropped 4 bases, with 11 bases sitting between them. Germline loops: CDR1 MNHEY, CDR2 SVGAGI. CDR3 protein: CASSPPRATGELFF. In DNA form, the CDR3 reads TGTGCCAGCAGTCCTCCCCGGGCCACCGGGGAGCTGTTTTTT.

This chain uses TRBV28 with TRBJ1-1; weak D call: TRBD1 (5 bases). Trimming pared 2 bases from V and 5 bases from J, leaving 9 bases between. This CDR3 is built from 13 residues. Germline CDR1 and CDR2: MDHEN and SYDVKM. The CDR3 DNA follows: TGTGCCAGCAGTTTAGGGGGAGGGACTGAAGCTTTCTTT. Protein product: CASSLGGGTEAFF.

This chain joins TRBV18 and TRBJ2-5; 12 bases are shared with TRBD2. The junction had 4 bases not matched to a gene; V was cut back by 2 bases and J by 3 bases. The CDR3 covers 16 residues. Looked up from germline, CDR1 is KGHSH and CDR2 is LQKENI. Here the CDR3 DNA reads TGTGCCAGCTCACCATATCTAGCGGGAGGGGAAGAGACCCAGTACTTC. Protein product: CASSPYLAGGEETQYF.

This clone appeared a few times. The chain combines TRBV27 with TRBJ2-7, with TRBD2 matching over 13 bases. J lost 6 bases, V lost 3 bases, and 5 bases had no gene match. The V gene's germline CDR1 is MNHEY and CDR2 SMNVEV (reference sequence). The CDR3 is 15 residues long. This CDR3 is CASSFQTSGGSEQYF. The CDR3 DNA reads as TGTGCCAGCAGTTTCCAGACTAGCGGGGGGTCCGAGCAGTACTTC.

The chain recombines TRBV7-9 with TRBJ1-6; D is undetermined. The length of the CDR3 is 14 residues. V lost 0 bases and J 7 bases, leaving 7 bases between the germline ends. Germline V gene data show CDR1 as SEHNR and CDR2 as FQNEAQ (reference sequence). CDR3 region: CASSLAAGNSPLHF. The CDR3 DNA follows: TGTGCCAGCAGCTTAGCGGCCGGGAATTCACCCCTCCACTTT.

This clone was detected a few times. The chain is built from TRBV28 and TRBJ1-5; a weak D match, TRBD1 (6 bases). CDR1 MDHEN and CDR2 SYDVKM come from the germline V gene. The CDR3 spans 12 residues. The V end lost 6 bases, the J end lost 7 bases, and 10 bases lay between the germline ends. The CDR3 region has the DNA TGTGCCAGCAGCAGGGGACGACAGCCCCAGCATTTT. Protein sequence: CASSRGRQPQHF.

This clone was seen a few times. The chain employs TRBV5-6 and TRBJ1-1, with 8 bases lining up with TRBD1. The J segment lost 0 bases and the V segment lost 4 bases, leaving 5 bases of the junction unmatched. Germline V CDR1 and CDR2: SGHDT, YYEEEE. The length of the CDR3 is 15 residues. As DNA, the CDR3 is TGTGCCAGCAGCGCTCCGACAGGGGTGAACACTGAAGCTTTCTTT. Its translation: CASSAPTGVNTEAFF.

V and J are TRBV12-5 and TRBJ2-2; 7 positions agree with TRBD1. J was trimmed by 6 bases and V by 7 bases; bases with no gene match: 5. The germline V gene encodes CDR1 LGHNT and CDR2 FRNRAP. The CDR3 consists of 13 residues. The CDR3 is CASARQGPGELFF. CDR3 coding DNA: TGTGCTAGTGCCAGACAGGGTCCCGGGGAGCTGTTTTTT.

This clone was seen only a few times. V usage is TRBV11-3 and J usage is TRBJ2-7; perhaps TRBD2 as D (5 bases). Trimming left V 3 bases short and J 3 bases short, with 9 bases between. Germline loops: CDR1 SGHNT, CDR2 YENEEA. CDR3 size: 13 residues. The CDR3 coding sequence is TGTGCCAGCAGCTTGGGGAGATTCTACGAGCAGTACTTC. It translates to CASSLGRFYEQYF.

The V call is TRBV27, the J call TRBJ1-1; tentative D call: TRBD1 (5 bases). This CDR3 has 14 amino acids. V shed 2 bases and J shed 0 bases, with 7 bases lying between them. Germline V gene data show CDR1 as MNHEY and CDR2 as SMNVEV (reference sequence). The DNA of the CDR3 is TGTGCCAGCAGTTTAGGGGGGATGAACACTGAAGCTTTCTTT. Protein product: CASSLGGMNTEAFF.

The DNA of the CDR3 is TGTGCCAGCAGCCCGGGGACGCGAGAGACCCAGTACTTC. Translated: CASSPGTRETQYF. The gene calls are TRBV7-8 and TRBJ2-5, with D perhaps assigned TRBD1 or TRBD2 (5 bases each). Trimming removed 5 bases from V and 4 bases from J, with 11 bases in between. CDR3 size: 13 residues. Germline loops: CDR1 SGHVS, CDR2 FQNEAQ.

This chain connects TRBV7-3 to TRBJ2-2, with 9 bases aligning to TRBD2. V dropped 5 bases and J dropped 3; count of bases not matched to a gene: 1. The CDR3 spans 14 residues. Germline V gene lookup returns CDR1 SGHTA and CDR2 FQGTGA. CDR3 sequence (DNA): TGTGCCAGCAGCCGACTAGCGGACACCGGGGAGCTGTTTTTT. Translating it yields CASSRLADTGELFF.

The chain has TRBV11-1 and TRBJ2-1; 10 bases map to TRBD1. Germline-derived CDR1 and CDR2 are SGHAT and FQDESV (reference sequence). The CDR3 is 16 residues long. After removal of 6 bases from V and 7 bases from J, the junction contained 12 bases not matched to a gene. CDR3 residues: CASSSYPGTGDNEQFF. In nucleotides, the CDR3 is TGTGCCAGCAGTTCCTATCCCGGGACAGGGGATAATGAGCAGTTCTTC.

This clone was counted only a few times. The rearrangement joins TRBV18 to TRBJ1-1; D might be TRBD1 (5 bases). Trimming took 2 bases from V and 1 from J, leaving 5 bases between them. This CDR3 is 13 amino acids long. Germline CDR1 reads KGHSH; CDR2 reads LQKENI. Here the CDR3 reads CASSPGANTEAFF. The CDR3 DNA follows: TGTGCCAGCTCACCAGGGGCGAACACTGAAGCTTTCTTT.